Each of the 29 T cell receptor beta chains below was sequenced from the same sample in a study of blood T cell repertoires in COVID-19. The method was immunoSEQ multiplex PCR; TCRdb's version includes in-frame clones alone and lacks a portion of them. Among some 86,000 clones listed, about 91% were seen once. What was sequenced was peripheral blood. These receptors were obtained from a human donor with active COVID-19. The donor label of this sample is uncertain.

This sequence joins TRBV11-2 and TRBJ2-5, with 7 bases that match TRBD2. CDR3 length equals 16 residues. With 7 bases clipped from V and 1 base from J, the junction kept 12 bases outside the gene matches. Germline CDR1 reads SGHAT; CDR2 reads FQNNGV. CDR3 loop: CASTTPGDYPQETQYF. The DNA of the CDR3 is TGTGCCAGCACCACCCCGGGGGACTACCCCCAAGAGACCCAGTACTTC.

This CDR3 reads CASSQEAGDYEQYF. The CDR3 DNA sequence: TGTGCCAGCAGCCAAGAAGCGGGGGACTACGAGCAGTACTTC. V usage is TRBV3-1 (or the pseudogene TRBV3-2) and J usage is TRBJ2-7, with 8 bases matching TRBD2. Germline V gives CDR1 LGHDT, CDR2 YNNKEL (reference sequence). The V and J ends lost 0 bases and 3 bases, in that order; junction bases with no gene match: 1. The CDR3 has 14 residues.

The chain employs TRBV9 and TRBJ2-1, with 9 bases lining up with TRBD1. V lost 2 bases to trimming and J lost 6 bases; unmatched junction nucleotides: 15. Germline values: CDR1 SGDLS, CDR2 YYNGEE. The CDR3 is 18 residues long. CDR3: CASSVSGGGTGRSNEQFF. CDR3 DNA: TGTGCCAGCAGCGTGTCGGGGGGCGGGACAGGGAGATCCAATGAGCAGTTCTTC.

The chain uses TRBV7-2 and TRBJ2-1; the match to TRBD1 covers 8 bases. After removal of 10 bases from V and 4 bases from J, the junction contained 6 bases not matched to a gene. This CDR3 is 13 amino acids long. Germline lookup yields CDR1 SGHTA and CDR2 FQGNSA. CDR3 amino acids: CATRDRSYNEQFF. The CDR3 coding sequence is TGTGCCACCCGGGACAGGTCTTACAATGAGCAGTTCTTC.

V usage is TRBV25-1 and J usage is TRBJ1-5, with D perhaps matching TRBD1 (5 bases). Germline lookup yields CDR1 MGHDK and CDR2 SYGVNS. Deletions cut 3 bases from V and 2 bases from J, with 11 bases between. The CDR3 runs 15 residues. Here the CDR3 reads CASSEEGIGNQPQHF. DNA for the CDR3: TGTGCCAGCAGTGAGGAGGGGATCGGCAATCAGCCCCAGCATTTT.

The chain is built from TRBV9 and TRBJ2-2; D gene ambiguous. In germline, CDR1 is SGDLS, CDR2 YYNGEE. This CDR3 comprises 12 residues. V gave up 3 bases and J gave up 2 bases, with 2 bases separating them. The CDR3 sequence: CASSANTGELFF. DNA for the CDR3: TGTGCCAGCAGCGCTAACACCGGGGAGCTGTTTTTT.

V and J are TRBV14 and TRBJ1-6; D call uncertain. Germline lookup yields CDR1 SGHDN and CDR2 FVKESK. CDR3 size: 14 residues. Trimming took 4 bases from V and 0 from J, leaving 4 bases between them. CDR3 nucleotides: TGTGCCAGCAGCCCGAGCTCCTATAATTCACCCCTCCACTTT. Its protein product is CASSPSSYNSPLHF.

The chain is built from TRBV28 and TRBJ1-1; 10 positions match TRBD1. J gave up 3 bases and V 5 bases, and 9 bases lay outside the gene matches. Germline V gene sequence: CDR1 MDHEN, CDR2 SYDVKM. This CDR3 is 16 amino acids long. The CDR3 sequence is CASSVDRGRWDTEAFF. CDR3 in DNA: TGTGCCAGCAGTGTAGACAGGGGGCGATGGGACACTGAAGCTTTCTTT.

V gene TRBV12-3 or TRBV12-4 combines with J gene TRBJ2-1; possible D gene TRBD1, 6 bases. The V end was cut by 4 bases, the J end by 4 bases, with 8 bases between. This CDR3 is built from 13 residues. The CDR3 DNA reads as TGTGCCAGCAGTTGGGACACGTACAATGAGCAGTTCTTC. Translated, it gives CASSWDTYNEQFF.

The V and J genes are TRBV3-1 (or the pseudogene TRBV3-2) and TRBJ2-3, with a weak D call TRBD2 (6 bases). The CDR3 loop spans 15 amino acids. V was pared by 7 bases and J by 2 bases, with 16 bases between. CDR1 and CDR2 from the germline V gene are LGHDT and YNNKEL (reference sequence). The CDR3 protein is CASTPWRGHTDTQYF. The CDR3 DNA sequence: TGTGCCAGCACCCCTTGGCGGGGTCACACAGATACGCAGTATTTT.

V and J are TRBV10-3 and TRBJ1-1; D is uncertain. Germline V gives CDR1 ENHRY, CDR2 SYGVKD. This CDR3 region has 11 residues. The germline V and J ends were trimmed by 6 bases and 2 bases, with 4 bases remaining between them. CDR3 region: CAIRANTEAFF. DNA for the CDR3: TGTGCCATCAGAGCTAACACTGAAGCTTTCTTT.

The rearrangement joins TRBV19 to TRBJ1-1, with D possibly TRBD1 on 6 matching bases. The CDR3 loop spans 16 amino acids. Deletions cut 4 bases from V and 0 bases from J, with 15 bases between. Germline CDR1 reads LNHDA; CDR2 reads SQIVND (reference sequence). CDR3 residues: CASSSRGLPLNTEAFF. In nucleotides, the CDR3 is TGTGCCAGTAGTAGCAGGGGCCTCCCTCTGAACACTGAAGCTTTCTTT.

The chain couples TRBV5-5 to TRBJ2-5; no firm D call. Germline CDR1 reads SGHKS; CDR2 reads YYEKEE (reference sequence). V lost 2 bases to trimming and J lost 1 base, with 6 bases between them. The CDR3 sequence is 13 residues long. This chain's CDR3 is CASSFTSQETQYF. The CDR3 nucleotides are TGTGCCAGCAGCTTCACCAGCCAAGAGACCCAGTACTTC.

The chain recombines TRBV5-8 with TRBJ2-5; 9 nucleotides agree with TRBD2. Germline values: CDR1 SGHTS, CDR2 YDEGEE. V trimming: 0 bases; J trimming: 1 base; junction bases outside the gene matches: 7. The CDR3 totals 17 residues. The DNA for the CDR3 is TGTGCCAGCAGCTTGGGCTCGGGCGGGGGGGCCCAAGAGACCCAGTACTTC. As protein: CASSLGSGGGAQETQYF.

The CDR3 region has the DNA TGTGCCAGCGGGTCCCGGGACATTTACAATGAGCAGTTCTTC. It yields the protein CASGSRDIYNEQFF. The chain combines TRBV2 with TRBJ2-1; a possible D gene is TRBD1 (6 bases). Germline loops: CDR1 SNHLY, CDR2 FYNNEI. CDR3 length: 14 amino acids. V was clipped by 8 bases and J by 4 bases, with 15 bases between them.

V usage is TRBV2 and J usage is TRBJ2-2, with 10 bases matching TRBD2. Trimming took 2 bases from V and 0 from J; bases not matched to a gene: 6. Germline CDR1 reads SNHLY; CDR2 reads FYNNEI. The CDR3 runs 18 residues. CDR3 in amino acids: CASSESRAGGPNTGELFF. The CDR3 nucleotides read TGTGCCAGCAGTGAATCTCGAGCGGGGGGGCCGAACACCGGGGAGCTGTTTTTT.

The rearrangement joins TRBV15 to TRBJ2-3, with 7 bases that match TRBD1. V lost 1 base and J lost 2; bases outside the gene matches: 9. CDR1 is LNHNV and CDR2 is YYDKDF in the germline V gene (reference sequence). This CDR3 is 17 amino acids long. CDR3 in amino acids: CATSRGEGQALTDTQYF. Here the CDR3 DNA reads TGTGCCACCAGCAGAGGGGAAGGACAGGCTCTCACAGATACGCAGTATTTT.

The rearrangement uses TRBV15 and TRBJ1-2; D not resolved. V lost 0 bases and J 4 bases, leaving 12 bases between the germline ends. Germline-derived CDR1 and CDR2 are LNHNV and YYDKDF (reference sequence). The CDR3 loop spans 15 amino acids. The DNA of the CDR3 is TGTGCCACCAGCAGAGATCGTGGGCAAGGCTATGGCTACACCTTC. Amino acids: CATSRDRGQGYGYTF.

V usage is TRBV7-6 and J usage is TRBJ1-1; D unresolved. Germline V gene sequence: CDR1 SGHVS, CDR2 FNYEAQ. Trimming removed 0 bases at V and 2 bases at J, with 13 bases between. This CDR3 has 16 residues. The DNA for the CDR3 is TGTGCCAGCAGCTTAGCGCTTGGAGGGATAAACACTGAAGCTTTCTTT. Protein: CASSLALGGINTEAFF.

The gene calls are TRBV6-5 and TRBJ1-4; D gene uncertain. This CDR3 has 14 residues. Trimming pared 6 bases from V and 0 bases from J, leaving 8 bases between. Germline V CDR1 and CDR2: MNHEY, SVGAGI. This CDR3 is CASSRSPTNEKLFF. The CDR3 nucleotides read TGTGCCAGCAGCCGGAGCCCAACTAATGAAAAACTGTTTTTT.

This chain connects TRBV14 to TRBJ2-2; D ambiguous. The CDR3 contains 15 residues. Germline CDR1 and CDR2: SGHDN and FVKESK. Trimming stripped 0 bases from V and 5 bases from J, with 10 bases between. This chain's CDR3 is CASSQEFEPTGELFF. CDR3 DNA sequence: TGTGCCAGCAGCCAAGAATTCGAGCCAACCGGGGAGCTGTTTTTT.

This clone is labeled as medium-sized. The sample carries other DNA sequences with the same CDR3. The rearrangement joins TRBV5-1 to TRBJ1-1; D gene ambiguous. The germline V and J ends were trimmed by 2 bases and 1 base, with 6 bases remaining between them. CDR1 is SGHRS, CDR2 YFSETQ, per germline. The CDR3 runs to 13 residues. CDR3 DNA sequence: TGCGCCAGCAGCTTAGCAGGGAACACTGAAGCTTTCTTT. This translates into CASSLAGNTEAFF.

This clone appeared a single time. V and J are TRBV7-9 and TRBJ1-5; 7 positions match TRBD1. Per germline, CDR1 SEHNR and CDR2 FQNEAQ (reference sequence). The CDR3 is made up of 17 amino acids. The trim removed 4 bases at V and 7 bases at J, leaving 16 bases unmatched. The CDR3, as DNA: TGTGCCAGCAGCTCCTCGACAGGGACCCCAGGGGGGCAGCCCCAGCATTTT. Encoded protein: CASSSSTGTPGGQPQHF.

Here the CDR3 reads CASSPLAGAYEQYF. The CDR3 DNA follows: TGCGCCAGCAGCCCGTTAGCGGGGGCCTACGAGCAGTACTTC. The chain employs TRBV4-1 and TRBJ2-7; 9 positions agree with TRBD2. Germline trimming cut 4 bases from V and 2 bases from J; bases unmatched to any gene: 3. Germline assignment: CDR1 MGHRA and CDR2 YSYEKL. CDR3 size: 14 residues.

The rearrangement links TRBV3-1 (or the pseudogene TRBV3-2) to TRBJ1-5, with D possibly TRBD1 on 5 matching bases. CDR1 LGHDT and CDR2 YNNKEL come from the germline V gene (reference sequence). The CDR3 length is 15 residues. Deletions cut 0 bases from V and 6 bases from J, with 12 bases between. Written as DNA, the CDR3 is TGTGCCAGCAGCCAAGATCGAGCAGGGCCTCAGCCCCAGCATTTT. Translating gives CASSQDRAGPQPQHF.

This chain connects TRBV21-1 to TRBJ1-4; the table's D call, TRBD1, was not checked against the DNA. TRBV21-1 is shown as a pseudogene. The CDR3 runs to 19 residues. The CDR3 DNA reads as TGTGCCAGCAGCTTCCTGGTCCGGACAGGGCTCGCAACTAATGAAAAACTGTTTTTT. It encodes CASSFLVRTGLATNEKLFF.

The rearrangement joins TRBV9 to TRBJ2-3, with 7 bases lining up with TRBD2. This CDR3 spans 13 amino acids. Germline V lookup: CDR1 SGDLS, CDR2 YYNGEE. The trim removed 4 bases at V and 7 bases at J, leaving 6 bases unmatched. CDR3 sequence reads: CASSPGGTYTQYF. The CDR3, as DNA: TGTGCCAGCAGCCCGGGGGGAACATATACGCAGTATTTT.

For the CDR3, the DNA is TGTGCCAGCTCACCACGGAGACAGGACAATGAGCAGTTCTTC. Its protein is CASSPRRQDNEQFF. The chain combines TRBV18 with TRBJ2-1, with D possibly TRBD1 on 6 matching bases. CDR1 KGHSH and CDR2 LQKENI come from the germline V gene. Trimming took 1 base from V and 5 from J, leaving 9 bases between them. The CDR3 has 14 amino acids.

This clone was seen just once. V usage is TRBV12-3 or TRBV12-4 and J usage is TRBJ2-5; the D is unclear. CDR3 length equals 11 residues. The ends were cut back, 6 bases at V and 4 bases at J, with 6 bases in the middle. The CDR3 loop is CASRGLETQYF. The CDR3 coding sequence is TGTGCCAGCAGGGGCCTAGAGACCCAGTACTTC.